This T cell receptor (beta chain) was documented in a study of shared clonotypes between healthy human individuals. Method: immunoSEQ multiplex PCR; TCRdb's copy keeps in-frame clones and lacks some. The sample lists some 2.4 million clones, roughly 93% occurring once. The germline V gene encodes CDR1 SGHRS and CDR2 YFSETQ. The CDR3 runs 17 residues. Trimming removed 1 base from V and 1 base from J, with 12 bases in between. V and J are TRBV5-1 and TRBJ2-6; D is uncertain. This TCR was sampled from a man aged 18 to 35 in good health. Some clones in this sample may be carry-over from other donors' samples. Sample: naive CD4+ T cells from PBMCs. The subset was: CD45RA+ positively selected. CDR3 protein: CASSLSEVLSGANVLTF. CDR3 DNA sequence: TGCGCCAGCAGCTTGTCAGAGGTCCTATCTGGGGCCAACGTCCTGACTTTC.